The rows below give T cell receptor beta chains drawn from one sample of a study of PD-L1 blockade in urothelial cancer. Assay used: immunoSEQ multiplex PCR; TCRdb lists only in-frame clones, some missing. Among tens of thousands of clones listed, 86% were seen once. This sample comprised PBMCs, obtained around atezolizumab (anti-PD-L1) treatment. The receptors derive from a man in his fifties or sixties with urothelial cancer. Each CDR3 is given with its conserved first and last residue. A D gene is named only where the DNA matches it firmly. Where a row states a size, it is once, few, many or the class of an expanded clone; other rows omit it.

cdr3_nt: TGTGCCAGCAGCCGGCGGGGGTCGTACAATGAGCAGTTCTTC
cdr3_aa: CASSRRGSYNEQFF
v_call: TRBV5-6
clone_size: NA
j_call: TRBJ2-1
d_call: TRBD2

cdr3_nt: TGTGCCAGCAGTTTAGCGGGAGGCCCCACAGATACGCAGTATTTT
cdr3_aa: CASSLAGGPTDTQYF
v_call: TRBV6-1
clone_size: NA
j_call: TRBJ2-3
d_call: TRBD2

cdr3_nt: TGTGCCAGCAGTTTATTAGACCAGACTAGCACAGATACGCAGTATTTT
cdr3_aa: CASSLLDQTSTDTQYF
v_call: TRBV27
clone_size: NA
j_call: TRBJ2-3
d_call: NA

cdr3_nt: TGCGCCAGCAGCTTGGTTTCGTCAGGGACAGCACTTTCCTACGAGCAGTACTTC
cdr3_aa: CASSLVSSGTALSYEQYF
v_call: TRBV5-1
clone_size: NA
j_call: TRBJ2-7
d_call: TRBD1

cdr3_nt: TGTGCCAGCAGGGGACAGGGGAAATCGAACACCGGGGAGCTGTTTTTT
cdr3_aa: CASRGQGKSNTGELFF
v_call: TRBV6-6
clone_size: NA
j_call: TRBJ2-2
d_call: TRBD1

cdr3_nt: TGTGCCAGCCACAGGGGCCGGTCTGGAAACACCATATATTTT
cdr3_aa: CASHRGRSGNTIYF
v_call: TRBV28
clone_size: NA
j_call: TRBJ1-3
d_call: TRBD1

cdr3_nt: TGTGCCAGCAGCGTTTTGTTGGACACGCCGGCTGAAGCTTTCTTT
cdr3_aa: CASSVLLDTPAEAFF
v_call: TRBV9
clone_size: NA
j_call: TRBJ1-1
d_call: NA

cdr3_nt: TGTGCCAGCAGCGTAGATGGACAGAACACTGAAGCTTTCTTT
cdr3_aa: CASSVDGQNTEAFF
v_call: TRBV9
clone_size: NA
j_call: TRBJ1-1
d_call: NA

cdr3_nt: TGCGCCAGCAGCCACGATGTTCAGCGGGAGTACAATGAGCAGTTCTTC
cdr3_aa: CASSHDVQREYNEQFF
v_call: TRBV5-1
clone_size: NA
j_call: TRBJ2-1
d_call: TRBD2

cdr3_nt: TGTGCCAGCTCACCAGGCAGTCCTAATGAGCAGTTCTTC
cdr3_aa: CASSPGSPNEQFF
v_call: TRBV18
clone_size: once
j_call: TRBJ2-1
d_call: NA

cdr3_nt: TGTGCCAGCAGCTTAGATGGGACTAGCGGGAGGGCCCATGAGCAGTTCTTC
cdr3_aa: CASSLDGTSGRAHEQFF
v_call: TRBV7-9
clone_size: NA
j_call: TRBJ2-1
d_call: TRBD2

cdr3_nt: TGCGCCAGCAGCCCTAGGACAGACTCCTATCAGCCCCAGCATTTT
cdr3_aa: CASSPRTDSYQPQHF
v_call: TRBV4-1
clone_size: NA
j_call: TRBJ1-5
d_call: NA

cdr3_nt: TGTGCCAGTAGTAGGGGGGACAGCAGCCAAGGCTACACCTTC
cdr3_aa: CASSRGDSSQGYTF
v_call: TRBV19
clone_size: NA
j_call: TRBJ1-2
d_call: TRBD1

cdr3_nt: TGTGCCAGCAGTTTTAGGGCAGGGACTAGCGGGACCACAGATACGCAGTATTTT
cdr3_aa: CASSFRAGTSGTTDTQYF
v_call: TRBV28
clone_size: NA
j_call: TRBJ2-3
d_call: TRBD2

cdr3_nt: TGTGCCAGTAACTTAAGGGGCGGGAGGATCGACAATGAGCAGTTCTTC
cdr3_aa: CASNLRGGRIDNEQFF
v_call: TRBV19
clone_size: NA
j_call: TRBJ2-1
d_call: TRBD2